These 12 T cell receptor beta chains were all obtained from the same sample, sequenced in a study of human T cells and chemical hapten exposure. The sample's time point: patch test 1, 2 weeks after DPC sensitization. Treatment: therapeutic diphenylcyclopropenone sensitization with weekly scalp DPC. TCRdb independently ran MiXCR on the RACE reads; one entry per CDR3 protein. The profile shows around 340,000 distinct CDR3 sequences, roughly 6.9% of them singletons. The source material was whole blood, sampled in connection with sensitization to the hapten diphenylcyclopropenone (DPC). Receptors originate from a woman between 18 and 29 years old with alopecia areata. Some clones in this sample may be carry-over from other donors' samples.

This clonotype has a count of ten or more. CDR3 bases: TGTGCCAGCAACTGGGCTCTCGGGACAGATACGCAGTATTTT. This translates into CASNWALGTDTQYF. V gene TRBV2 combines with J gene TRBJ2-3; D unclear. CDR1 and CDR2 (germline): SNHLY, FYNNEI. The ends were cut back, 7 bases at V and 3 bases at J, with 14 bases in the middle. CDR3 size: 14 residues.

This rearrangement joins TRBV6-5 to TRBJ1-1; D is undetermined. The CDR3 has 15 amino acids. V was shortened by 7 bases and J by 0 bases, with 15 bases between the two germline ends. Germline V CDR1 and CDR2: MNHEY, SVGAGI. CDR3 bases: TGTGCCAGCACCCCCATGTGGGGAATGAACACTGAAGCTTTCTTT. Translated, it gives CASTPMWGMNTEAFF.

The chain has TRBV5-5 and TRBJ2-3; D is undetermined. Trimming removed 2 bases at V and 5 bases at J, with 6 bases between. The CDR3 is made up of 12 amino acids. Germline V gene lookup returns CDR1 SGHKS and CDR2 YYEKEE (reference sequence). The CDR3 nucleotides read TGTGCCAGCAGCTTAAGGGAAGATACGCAGTATTTT. It translates to CASSLREDTQYF.

This clonotype was seen more than once but under ten times. The chain links TRBV4-1 to TRBJ1-4; weak D call: TRBD1 (5 bases). V gave up 1 base and J gave up 8 bases, with 14 bases separating them. CDR1 is MGHRA and CDR2 is YSYEKL in the germline V gene. The length of the CDR3 is 15 residues. The CDR3 DNA follows: TGCGCCAGCAGCCAAGTGTCCCAGGGCGGAGAAAAACTGTTTTTT. Translated: CASSQVSQGGEKLFF.

The rearrangement uses TRBV4-1 and TRBJ2-7; 10 positions agree with TRBD1. Losses at the gene ends were 1 base for V and 7 bases for J; bases not matched to a gene: 10. CDR1 is MGHRA, CDR2 YSYEKL, per germline. This CDR3 is 16 amino acids long. CDR3 nucleotides: TGCGCCAGCAGCCAAGTAAGCGGACAGGGGGGATGGGAGCAGTACTTC. Translation: CASSQVSGQGGWEQYF.

This clonotype turned up a few times. The chain joins TRBV5-1 to TRBJ2-3; 10 nucleotides line up with TRBD2. Trimming at V came to 1 base and at J to 1 base, leaving 3 bases not matched to a gene. The CDR3 consists of 16 residues. Germline V gene sequence: CDR1 SGHRS, CDR2 YFSETQ. In DNA, the CDR3 is TGCGCCAGCAGCTTGAGCGGGGGGGCCGGCACAGATACGCAGTATTTT. Its protein is CASSLSGGAGTDTQYF.

The DNA for the CDR3 is TGCGCCAGCAGCGCCGGGACAGGGGATCTGAACACTGAAGCTTTCTTT. Translation: CASSAGTGDLNTEAFF. The chain links TRBV5-1 to TRBJ1-1, with TRBD1 matching 10 bases. Germline V gives CDR1 SGHRS, CDR2 YFSETQ. Losses at the gene ends were 4 bases for V and 0 bases for J; bases not matched to a gene: 6. The CDR3 sequence is 16 residues long. Complete variable domain (other parts from reference TRBV5-1 and TRBJ1-1): KAGVTQTPRYLIKTRGQQVTLSCSPISGHRSVSWYQQTPGQGLQFLFEYFSETQRNKGNFPGRFSGRQFSNSRSEMNVSTLELGDSALYLCASSAGTGDLNTEAFFGQGTRLTVV.

There are a few counts of this clonotype. The chain recombines TRBV12-3 or TRBV12-4 with TRBJ2-1; perhaps TRBD2 as D (6 bases). V was cut by 2 bases and J by 4 bases, with 12 bases left in between. The CDR3 has 15 residues. The CDR3 protein is CASSLQLAGYNEQFF. The CDR3 DNA reads TGTGCCAGCAGTTTACAATTGGCGGGATACAATGAGCAGTTCTTC.

This clonotype has at least ten counts. This chain connects TRBV29-1 to TRBJ1-6; no clear D gene. The length of the CDR3 is 13 residues. The germline gives CDR1 SQVTM, CDR2 ANQGSEA. V lost 4 bases and J 15 bases, leaving 19 bases between the germline ends. The CDR3 bases are TGCAGCGTTGCTGAGACGGGAAGCCTCCACCTCCACTTT. Translation gives CSVAETGSLHLHF.

At least ten counts were recorded for this clonotype. The rearrangement links TRBV6-9 to TRBJ2-1, with D hard to call. This CDR3 has 10 amino acids. V was cut by 6 bases and J by 8 bases, with 5 bases left in between. Germline-derived CDR1 and CDR2 are MNHGY and SVAAGI. The CDR3 reads CASRLYEQFF. The CDR3 DNA sequence: TGTGCCAGCAGGCTCTATGAGCAGTTCTTC.

V gene TRBV5-1 combines with J gene TRBJ2-1; 12 nucleotides match TRBD2. V was clipped by 0 bases and J by 7 bases; unmatched bases: 2. CDR1 and CDR2 (germline): SGHRS, YFSETQ. CDR3 size: 15 residues. This CDR3 reads CASSLGLAGVNEQFF. In DNA form, the CDR3 reads TGCGCCAGCAGCTTGGGACTAGCGGGGGTGAATGAGCAGTTCTTC.

This clonotype has a count of ten or more. The J gene is TRBJ2-7, the V gene TRBV3-1; possibly TRBD2 for D (6 bases). V lost 4 bases, J lost 6 bases, and 16 bases lay in between. Germline CDR1 reads LGHDT; CDR2 reads YNNKEL (reference sequence). CDR3 length: 14 amino acids. This CDR3 is CASSLGRRGVEQYF. The DNA of the CDR3 is TGTGCCAGCAGCCTAGGTAGGCGGGGTGTCGAGCAGTACTTC.